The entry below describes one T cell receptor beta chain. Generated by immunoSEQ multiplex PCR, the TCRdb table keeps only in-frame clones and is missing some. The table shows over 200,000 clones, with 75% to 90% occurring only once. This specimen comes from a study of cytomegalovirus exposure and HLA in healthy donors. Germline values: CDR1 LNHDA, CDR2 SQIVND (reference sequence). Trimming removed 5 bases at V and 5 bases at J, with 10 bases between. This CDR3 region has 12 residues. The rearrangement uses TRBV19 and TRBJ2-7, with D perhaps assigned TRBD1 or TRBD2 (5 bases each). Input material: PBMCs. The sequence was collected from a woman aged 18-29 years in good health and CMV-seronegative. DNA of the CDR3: TGTGCCAGTAGTGTCCGGGGCAACGAGCAGTACTTC. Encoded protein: CASSVRGNEQYF.